Shown below are 28 T cell receptor beta chains from a single sample sequenced in a study of early T cells in non-severe SARS-CoV-2 infection. One entry per CDR3 protein results from TCRdb running MiXCR on the 5' RACE reads. The sample contains fewer than 60,000 distinct CDR3 sequences, around 4% of which appear only once. The sample taken for sequencing was whole blood. These TCRs come from an adult who was a healthcare worker with PCR-confirmed SARS-CoV-2 infection or an uninfected control (not recorded which).

This clonotype was seen a handful of times. This rearrangement joins TRBV7-2 to TRBJ1-4; D unclear. Germline assignment: CDR1 SGHTA and CDR2 FQGNSA. Trimming took 1 base from V and 0 from J, leaving 9 bases between them. The CDR3 is made up of 16 amino acids. CDR3 residues: CASSLGGIATNEKLFF. In nucleotides, the CDR3 is TGTGCCAGCAGCTTAGGGGGAATCGCAACTAATGAAAAACTGTTTTTT.

This clonotype was seen a handful of times. The V and J genes are TRBV24-1 and TRBJ1-1; tentative D call: TRBD1 (5 bases). V lost 4 bases to trimming and J lost 2 bases, with 19 bases between them. Germline CDR1 reads KGHDR; CDR2 reads SFDVKD. CDR3 length equals 17 residues. CDR3 sequence: CATSEPTGSDDNTEAFF. The CDR3 DNA is TGTGCCACCAGTGAGCCTACAGGTTCGGATGATAACACTGAAGCTTTCTTT.

This clonotype was recorded at least ten times. The chain joins TRBV12-3 or TRBV12-4 to TRBJ2-2; the match to TRBD1 covers 10 bases. The CDR3 sequence is 18 residues long. Trimming took 6 bases from V and 3 from J; bases not matched to a gene: 13. This chain's CDR3 is CASRPNLGGQGYTGELFF. DNA for the CDR3: TGTGCCAGCAGACCAAATCTGGGGGGACAGGGGTACACCGGGGAGCTGTTTTTT.

This clonotype has a count of ten or more. The genes are TRBV3-1 and TRBJ1-2; D ambiguous. The CDR3 spans 13 residues. With 1 base removed from V and 4 bases from J, the gap between germline ends came to 7 bases. Germline loops: CDR1 LGHDT, CDR2 YNNKEL (reference sequence). The CDR3 coding sequence is TGTGCCAGCAGCCAAGCTTTCTTCTATGGCTACACCTTC. As protein: CASSQAFFYGYTF.

The rearrangement links TRBV7-8 to TRBJ2-1; TRBD2 matches 10 bases. Germline CDR1 is SGHVS and CDR2 is FQNEAQ. This CDR3 is built from 16 residues. The J segment lost 3 bases and the V segment lost 3 bases, leaving 5 bases of the junction unmatched. The CDR3: CASSFYGTSVYNEQFF. DNA for the CDR3: TGTGCCAGCAGCTTCTACGGGACTAGCGTCTACAATGAGCAGTTCTTC.

This clonotype was observed many times. The chain uses TRBV18 and TRBJ1-1, with D unresolved. V was clipped by 3 bases and J by 0 bases, with 14 bases between them. Germline CDR1 is KGHSH and CDR2 is LQKENI. This CDR3 has 16 amino acids. This CDR3 reads CASSPGGGLLNTEAFF. The CDR3 DNA sequence: TGTGCCAGCTCACCGGGTGGAGGACTGCTGAACACTGAAGCTTTCTTT.

This clonotype was counted ten times or more. V is TRBV20-1 and J is TRBJ2-7, with D unresolved. The CDR3 length is 15 residues. Germline CDR1 is DFQATT and CDR2 is SNEGSKA (reference sequence). V lost 0 bases to trimming and J lost 1 base, with 13 bases between them. The CDR3 is CSAREPVDPSYEQYF. The CDR3, as DNA: TGCAGTGCTAGAGAGCCAGTCGACCCGTCCTACGAGCAGTACTTC.

In nucleotides, the CDR3 is TGTGCCAGCAGCTTAGGGACAGGGGGAAGCTCTGGGGCCAACGTCCTGACTTTC. Protein product: CASSLGTGGSSGANVLTF. The rearrangement links TRBV7-9 to TRBJ2-6, with 10 bases matching TRBD1. With 1 base clipped from V and 0 bases from J, the junction kept 3 bases outside the gene matches. CDR1 SEHNR and CDR2 FQNEAQ come from the germline V gene (reference sequence). The CDR3 runs to 18 residues. The full variable domain, with the rest looked up from reference TRBV7-9 and TRBJ2-6, is DTGVSQNPRHKITKRGQNVTFRCDPISEHNRLYWYRQTLGQGPEFLTYFQNEAQLEKSRLLSDRFSAERPKGSFSTLEIQRTEQGDSAMYLCASSLGTGGSSGANVLTFGAGSRLTVL.

This clonotype was seen ten or more times. The chain joins TRBV7-6 to TRBJ2-1, with D possibly matching TRBD2 (5 bases). This CDR3 is 15 amino acids long. The germline V gene encodes CDR1 SGHVS and CDR2 FNYEAQ. Trimming cost V 2 bases and J 4 bases, with 12 bases left between them. The CDR3 DNA is TGTGCCAGCAGCTTAATCGGCGGGTCTTACAATGAGCAGTTCTTC. Translation: CASSLIGGSYNEQFF. Full variable domain (rest looked up from reference TRBV7-6 and TRBJ2-1): GAGVSQSPRYKVTKRGQDVALRCDPISGHVSLYWYRQALGQGPEFLTYFNYEAQQDKSGLPNDRFSAERPEGSISTLTIQRTEQRDSAMYRCASSLIGGSYNEQFFGPGTRLTVL.

This clonotype has at least ten counts. This chain joins TRBV4-3 and TRBJ2-3; 7 nucleotides align to TRBD2. CDR1 and CDR2 (germline): LGHNA, YSLEER. This CDR3 spans 16 amino acids. The junction had 6 bases not matched to a gene; V was cut back by 0 bases and J by 3 bases. The CDR3 region has the DNA TGCGCCAGCAGCCAAGACTTGCGGGAGCGGACAGATACGCAGTATTTT. Translating it yields CASSQDLRERTDTQYF.

This clonotype occurred many times. The rearrangement uses TRBV7-3 and TRBJ2-2, with D perhaps TRBD2 (7 bases). Germline V lookup: CDR1 SGHTA, CDR2 FQGTGA. Between the trimmed V and J ends, which lost 7 bases and 6 bases, there was a span of 21 bases. The CDR3 covers 16 residues. In DNA, the CDR3 is TGTGCCAGCACCCCCGCTATTGGGGGGGCCGCCGGGGAGCTGTTTTTT. Residues: CASTPAIGGAAGELFF.

This clonotype was recorded a few times. The rearrangement links TRBV20-1 to TRBJ2-7, with D perhaps given as TRBD1 or TRBD2 (5 bases each). The CDR3 is 15 amino acids. V lost 3 bases, J lost 3 bases, and 18 bases lay in between. In germline, CDR1 is DFQATT, CDR2 SNEGSKA (reference sequence). CDR3 nucleotide sequence: TGCAGTGCTAGTCGGGGTATGGGGCCCAACTACGAGCAGTACTTC. Protein: CSASRGMGPNYEQYF.

The chain combines TRBV20-1 with TRBJ2-3; possible D gene TRBD2, 5 bases. The germline V gene encodes CDR1 DFQATT and CDR2 SNEGSKA (reference sequence). V was trimmed by 5 bases and J by 5 bases, leaving 23 bases between them. The CDR3 has 16 amino acids. The CDR3 here is CSAPIRGLQQGDTQYF. CDR3 DNA sequence: TGCAGTGCTCCCATCCGAGGGCTACAACAAGGAGATACGCAGTATTTT.

This clonotype was observed at least ten times. The CDR3 reads CASSPGTANEQFF. The DNA for the CDR3 is TGTGCCAGCTCACCAGGGACAGCCAATGAGCAGTTCTTC. The chain links TRBV18 to TRBJ2-1, with 7 nucleotides matching TRBD1. The CDR3 is made up of 13 amino acids. The V gene end was trimmed by 2 bases and the J gene end by 6 bases; junction bases not matched to a gene: 1. The germline V gene encodes CDR1 KGHSH and CDR2 LQKENI.

This chain joins TRBV23-1 and TRBJ2-2; 10 bases fit TRBD1. TRBV23-1 is an ORF; its function is uncertain. V trimming: 8 bases; J trimming: 4 bases; junction bases outside the gene matches: 7. The CDR3 consists of 15 residues. CDR3 protein: CASLNRDRGTGELFF. CDR3 nucleotides: TGCGCCAGCTTAAACCGGGACAGGGGCACCGGGGAGCTGTTTTTT.

This clonotype qualifies as medium-sized. The chain couples TRBV19 to TRBJ1-5; D possibly corresponds to TRBD1 (6 bases). V was shortened by 4 bases and J by 6 bases, with 10 bases between the two germline ends. This CDR3 is 13 amino acids long. Germline-derived CDR1 and CDR2 are LNHDA and SQIVND (reference sequence). The CDR3 DNA reads as TGTGCCAGTAGTAAACAGGGTGCTCAGCCCCAGCATTTT. Protein sequence: CASSKQGAQPQHF.

This clonotype was seen repeatedly, ten times or more. The chain combines TRBV6-5 with TRBJ1-1, with no clear D. Trimming left V 6 bases short and J 2 bases short, with 13 bases between. The CDR3 has 14 residues. Germline assignment: CDR1 MNHEY and CDR2 SVGAGI. In DNA, the CDR3 is TGTGCCAGCAGCCAAACTACAATAAACACTGAAGCTTTCTTT. Translation gives CASSQTTINTEAFF.

In its sample, this clonotype was seen many times. The V and J genes are TRBV28 and TRBJ2-3, with 10 bases matching TRBD2. Per the germline V gene, CDR1 is MDHEN and CDR2 is SYDVKM. The V segment lost 5 bases and the J segment 0 bases; nucleotides outside the gene matches: 11. The CDR3 has 18 amino acids. The CDR3 is CASSTAGLADTSTDTQYF. In nucleotides, the CDR3 is TGTGCCAGCAGTACTGCCGGACTAGCGGATACTAGCACAGATACGCAGTATTTT. The full variable domain, in which reference TRBV28 and TRBJ2-3 provide the parts outside the CDR3, is DVKVTQSSRYLVKRTGEKVFLECVQDMDHENMFWYRQDPGLGLRLIYFSYDVKMKEKGDIPEGYSVSREKKERFSLILESASTNQTSMYLCASSTAGLADTSTDTQYFGPGTRLTVL.

A remark on this clonotype: A read error may explain this, as a much larger clone is one base away. This chain links TRBV10-1 with TRBJ1-1, with D possibly matching TRBD1 (6 bases). Germline CDR1 and CDR2: WNHNN and SYGVQD (reference sequence). This CDR3 has 14 amino acids. The CDR3 protein is CASSELPGVTGAFF. The CDR3 DNA is TGCGCCAGCAGTGAACTACCAGGGGTTACTGGAGCTTTCTTT.

This clonotype was seen many times. CDR3: CAITNLGQDYGYTF. The CDR3 coding sequence is TGTGCCATCACAAATCTGGGACAGGACTATGGCTACACCTTC. V usage is TRBV10-3 and J usage is TRBJ1-2; the match to TRBD1 covers 8 bases. Germline trimming cut 7 bases from V and 3 bases from J; bases unmatched to any gene: 7. The CDR3 consists of 14 residues. From germline, CDR1 is ENHRY and CDR2 SYGVKD.

At least ten counts were recorded for this clonotype. The chain recombines TRBV2 with TRBJ2-7; 8 bases line up with TRBD1. V lost 6 bases and J lost 3; bases outside the gene matches: 7. The CDR3 extends over 14 amino acids. Germline lookup yields CDR1 SNHLY and CDR2 FYNNEI. The CDR3 bases are TGTGCCAGCAGCCTGGGACAGGTATACTACGAGCAGTACTTC. Amino acid sequence: CASSLGQVYYEQYF.

In its sample, this clonotype was seen many times. V and J are TRBV7-2 and TRBJ2-7; D possibly corresponds to TRBD2 (6 bases). The germline V gene has CDR1 SGHTA and CDR2 FQGNSA. V was pared by 5 bases and J by 3 bases, with 14 bases between. The CDR3 is made up of 14 amino acids. This CDR3 reads CASSRQSAGYEQYF. The DNA of the CDR3 is TGTGCCAGCAGCCGCCAATCAGCGGGCTACGAGCAGTACTTC.

This chain joins TRBV7-2 and TRBJ1-5; 9 positions match TRBD1. There are 14 residues in the CDR3. Germline V CDR1 and CDR2: SGHTA, FQGNSA. Trimming at V came to 5 bases and at J to 15 bases, leaving 14 bases not matched to a gene. The CDR3 reads CASSAGQGEKSLHF. As DNA, the CDR3 is TGTGCCAGCAGCGCGGGACAGGGAGAGAAAAGTTTGCATTTT.

J is TRBJ1-1 and V is TRBV29-1, with 8 nucleotides matching TRBD1. With 7 bases clipped from V and 10 bases from J, the junction kept 23 bases outside the gene matches. Germline V gives CDR1 SQVTM, CDR2 ANQGSEA. This CDR3 is 16 amino acids long. The CDR3 here is CSASKSDRGHYDRAFF. CDR3 DNA sequence: TGCAGCGCTTCGAAGAGTGACAGGGGCCATTATGATCGAGCTTTCTTT.

This clonotype was detected ten times or more. J is TRBJ2-1 and V is TRBV3-1; D is uncertain. Trimming shortened V by 4 bases and J by 10 bases, and 17 bases separated the two germline ends. Germline assignment: CDR1 LGHDT and CDR2 YNNKEL (reference sequence). The CDR3 is 14 residues long. In DNA form, the CDR3 reads TGTGCCAGCAGCCCGAGTGGGCTAGGCCGGGAGCAGTTCTTC. The encoded protein is CASSPSGLGREQFF.

This clonotype came up many times. The genes are TRBV6-6 and TRBJ2-1; 10 bases agree with TRBD2. CDR1 is MNHNY and CDR2 is SVGAGI in the germline V gene (reference sequence). V lost 4 bases to trimming and J lost 11 bases; unmatched junction nucleotides: 17. The CDR3 contains 17 residues. CDR3 protein: CASSFLTSGDARSKQFF. CDR3 in DNA: TGTGCCAGCAGTTTCCTAACTAGCGGGGACGCTAGAAGTAAGCAGTTCTTC.

This clonotype was seen at least ten times. The rearrangement joins TRBV5-5 to TRBJ2-2; 7 nucleotides line up with TRBD1. This CDR3 is 14 amino acids long. V shed 4 bases and J 7 bases; nucleotides not matched to a gene: 7. The germline V gene encodes CDR1 SGHKS and CDR2 YYEKEE (reference sequence). Here the CDR3 reads CASSQGVNGGELFF. CDR3 nucleotides: TGTGCCAGCAGCCAGGGGGTGAATGGCGGGGAGCTGTTTTTT. The variable domain in full, with the rest retrieved from reference TRBV5-5 and TRBJ2-2, is DAGVTQSPTHLIKTRGQQVTLRCSPISGHKSVSWYQQVLGQGPQFIFQYYEKEERGRGNFPDRFSARQFPNYSSELNVNALLLGDSALYLCASSQGVNGGELFFGEGSRLTVL.

The rearrangement uses TRBV18 and TRBJ1-5, with D unclear. Trimming shortened V by 2 bases and J by 3 bases, and 11 bases separated the two germline ends. Germline CDR1 and CDR2: KGHSH and LQKENI. This CDR3 has 15 amino acids. The CDR3 sequence is CASSPGEGDNQPQHF. In DNA, the CDR3 is TGTGCCAGCTCACCAGGGGAAGGTGACAATCAGCCCCAGCATTTT. Variable domain in full (rest from reference TRBV18 and TRBJ1-5): NAGVMQNPRHLVRRRGQEARLRCSPMKGHSHVYWYRQLPEEGLKFMVYLQKENIIDESGMPKERFSAEFPKEGPSILRIQQVVRGDSAAYFCASSPGEGDNQPQHFGDGTRLSIL.